This T cell receptor (beta chain) was retrieved from a study of somatic mutations in cytotoxic T cells in rheumatoid arthritis. Study-wide points: In about an eighth of the 65 patients, the largest CD8+ clone exceeded 20% of CD8+ cells. Antigen targets of the expanded CD8+ clones remained unidentified.

The method was immunoSEQ multiplex PCR; TCRdb's version includes in-frame clones alone and lacks a portion of them. In the table there are 9,000 or so clones, 79% of which are singletons. Details on this clone: The antigen is undetermined.

After CD4+ and CD8+ cells were isolated by positive magnetic bead selection, their purity was checked by flow cytometry. Trimming took 3 bases from V and 7 from J, leaving 16 bases between them. The CDR3 has 14 residues. The TCR comes from an adult with rheumatoid arthritis. The V and J genes are TRBV5-7 and TRBJ2-5, with D perhaps matching TRBD2 (7 bases). TRBV5-7 has ORF status, its function being uncertain. Sequencing was carried out using CD8+ T cells sorted from blood. This CDR3 is CASSWGGPASTQYF. CDR3 nucleotide sequence: TGTGCCAGCAGCTGGGGGGGGCCAGCCTCGACCCAGTACTTC.